This TCR beta chain was profiled in a study of blood T cell repertoires in COVID-19. Study overall: Nucleic acid was either cDNA or gDNA, and it came from T cells, B-cell-depleted T cells, or PBMCs.

The protocol was immunoSEQ multiplex PCR, while the TCRdb copy is restricted to in-frame clones and leaves out a portion. In the table there are 95,000 to 150,000 clones, around nine tenths of which are singletons. CDR3 length: 17 residues. Germline CDR1 reads KGHSH; CDR2 reads LQKENI. After removal of 3 bases from V and 1 base from J, the junction contained 6 bases not matched to a gene. The chain recombines TRBV18 with TRBJ2-3; 11 nucleotides line up with TRBD2. The clonotype originates from a woman older than 75 with acute or convalescent COVID-19. Sequencing was carried out using peripheral blood. The CDR3 reads CASSPTSGSRGTDTQYF. The CDR3 DNA follows: TGTGCCAGCTCACCTACTAGCGGGAGTAGGGGCACAGATACGCAGTATTTT.